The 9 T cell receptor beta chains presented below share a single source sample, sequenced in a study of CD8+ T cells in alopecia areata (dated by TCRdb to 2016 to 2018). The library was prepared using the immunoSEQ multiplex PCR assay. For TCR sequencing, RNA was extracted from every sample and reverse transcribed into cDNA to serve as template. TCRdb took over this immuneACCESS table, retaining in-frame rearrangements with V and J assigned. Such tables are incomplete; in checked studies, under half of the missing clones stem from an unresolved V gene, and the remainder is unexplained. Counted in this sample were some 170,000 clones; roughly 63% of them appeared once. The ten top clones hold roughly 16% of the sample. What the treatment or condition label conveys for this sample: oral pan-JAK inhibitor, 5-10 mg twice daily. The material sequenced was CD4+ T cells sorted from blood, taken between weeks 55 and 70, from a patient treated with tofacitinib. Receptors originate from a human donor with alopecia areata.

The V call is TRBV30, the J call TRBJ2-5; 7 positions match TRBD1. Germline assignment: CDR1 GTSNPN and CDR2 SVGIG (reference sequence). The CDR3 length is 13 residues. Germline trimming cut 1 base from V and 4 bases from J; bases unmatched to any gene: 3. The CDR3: CAWSEDRVETQYF. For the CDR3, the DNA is TGTGCCTGGAGTGAAGACAGGGTAGAGACCCAGTACTTC.

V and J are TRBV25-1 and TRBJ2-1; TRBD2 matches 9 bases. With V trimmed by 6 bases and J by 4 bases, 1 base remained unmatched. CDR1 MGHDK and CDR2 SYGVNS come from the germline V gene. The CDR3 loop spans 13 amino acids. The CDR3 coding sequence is TGTGCCAGCAGGACTAGCGGATACAATGAGCAGTTCTTC. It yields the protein CASRTSGYNEQFF.

This CDR3 is CASSRKVGDTQYF. CDR3 nucleotides: TGTGCCAGCAGCCGAAAGGTCGGGGATACGCAGTATTTT. J is TRBJ2-3 and V is TRBV7-2; D remains unclear. The CDR3 is made up of 13 amino acids. Trimming removed 5 bases from V and 6 bases from J, with 12 bases in between. Germline values: CDR1 SGHTA, CDR2 FQGNSA.

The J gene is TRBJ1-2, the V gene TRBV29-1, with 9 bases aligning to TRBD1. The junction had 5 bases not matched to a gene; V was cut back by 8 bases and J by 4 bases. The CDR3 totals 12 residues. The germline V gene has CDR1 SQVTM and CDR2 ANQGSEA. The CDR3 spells CSSGQGAYGYTF. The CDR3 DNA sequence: TGCAGCTCGGGACAGGGAGCCTATGGCTACACCTTC.

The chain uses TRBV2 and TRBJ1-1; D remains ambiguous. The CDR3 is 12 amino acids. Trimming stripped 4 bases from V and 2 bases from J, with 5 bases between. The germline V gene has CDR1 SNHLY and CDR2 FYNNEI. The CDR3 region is CASSVVNTEAFF. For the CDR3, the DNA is TGTGCCAGCAGTGTAGTAAACACTGAAGCTTTCTTT.

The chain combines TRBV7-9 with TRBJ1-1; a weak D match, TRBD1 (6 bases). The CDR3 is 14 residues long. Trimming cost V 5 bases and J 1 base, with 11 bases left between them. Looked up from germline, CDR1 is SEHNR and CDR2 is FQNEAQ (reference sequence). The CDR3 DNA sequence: TGTGCCAGCAGCCACTGGACAGAGAACACTGAAGCTTTCTTT. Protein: CASSHWTENTEAFF.

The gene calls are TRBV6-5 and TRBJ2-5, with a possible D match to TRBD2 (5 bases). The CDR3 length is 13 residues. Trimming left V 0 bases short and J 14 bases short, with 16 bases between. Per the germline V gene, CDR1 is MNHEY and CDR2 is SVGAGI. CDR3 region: CASSYSGVESLYF. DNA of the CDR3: TGTGCCAGCAGTTACTCCGGGGTAGAGTCCCTCTACTTC.

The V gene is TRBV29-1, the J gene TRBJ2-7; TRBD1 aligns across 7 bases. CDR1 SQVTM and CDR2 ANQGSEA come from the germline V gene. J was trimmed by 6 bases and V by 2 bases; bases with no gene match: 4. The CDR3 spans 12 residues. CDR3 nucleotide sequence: TGCAGCGTTGAACCCTCAGGGGGCGAGCAGTACTTC. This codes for CSVEPSGGEQYF.

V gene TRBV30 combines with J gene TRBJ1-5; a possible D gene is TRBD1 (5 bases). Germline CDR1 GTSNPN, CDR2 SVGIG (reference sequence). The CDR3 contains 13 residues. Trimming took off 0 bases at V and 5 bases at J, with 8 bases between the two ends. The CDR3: CAWSVARDQPQHF. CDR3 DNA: TGTGCCTGGAGTGTAGCCAGGGATCAGCCCCAGCATTTT.